This T cell receptor beta chain was sequenced during a study of STAT3 mutations in large granular lymphocyte leukemia. Broader study findings: At least one immunodominant TCR beta clonotype appeared in every T-cell large granular lymphocyte leukemia patient.

TCRdb keeps only in-frame clones here, not all; method: immunoSEQ multiplex PCR. The sample has several thousand clones; roughly nine tenths are singletons. Note on this clone: Its specificity is unknown.

The specimen was peripheral blood mononuclear cells. The receptor's source is a man of 80 years or more with T-cell large granular lymphocyte leukemia. Some clones in this sample may be carry-over from other donors' samples.

The CDR3 here is CASSLPGQTGYF. CDR3 DNA: TGTGCCAGCAGCCTTCCCGGTCAGACTGGGTACTTC. The chain employs TRBV7-2 and TRBJ2-5; D call uncertain. The CDR3 runs to 12 residues. The germline V gene encodes CDR1 SGHTA and CDR2 FQGNSA. Trimming left V 5 bases short and J 13 bases short, with 17 bases between.